This T cell receptor beta chain stems from a study of T-cell reconstitution after alpha-beta-depleted transplantation in children. Study-wide points: Surviving recipient cells, namely T cells and thymic progenitors, were the source of high day-60 TCRbeta diversity in some patients.

Preparation of the TCRbeta library involved a method that used unique molecular identifiers. TCRdb re-derived calls from the PCR reads in MiXCR, one entry per CDR3 protein. The sample records 250,000 to 400,000 distinct CDR3 sequences, approximately 23% being singletons. Comment on this clonotype: Its antigen is currently unknown.

The V gene's germline CDR1 is MNHEY and CDR2 SMNVEV (reference sequence). The ends were cut back, 5 bases at V and 1 base at J, with 11 bases in the middle. There are 14 residues in the CDR3. The clonotype comes from a male patient between 5 and 17 years old who had a stem cell transplant for acute lymphoblastic leukemia, so the T cells may come from the graft donor. The chain has TRBV27 and TRBJ1-2, with TRBD1 as a possible D gene (5 bases). Sequences were derived from PBMCs, mostly from graft donor cells, sampled 180 days after TCRalphabeta/CD19-depleted stem cell transplant. Here the CDR3 reads CASSVRGLNYGYTF. The CDR3 DNA reads TGTGCCAGCAGTGTAAGGGGTCTTAACTATGGCTACACCTTC.